These T cell receptor beta chains were read from a single sample in a study of cytomegalovirus exposure and HLA in healthy donors. The assay was immunoSEQ multiplex PCR, and TCRdb's table has in-frame clones only and misses some. The sample lists fewer than 200,000 clones; roughly 85% were seen once. The sequencing input was PBMCs. The receptors were gathered from a man aged 25-45 years in good health and CMV-seronegative. Each CDR3 is given with its conserved first and last residue. A D gene is named only where the DNA matches it firmly. The size of a clone is reported for some rows only, either as once, few or many, or as a class for expanded clones.

J: TRBJ1-2
D: NA
V: TRBV5-6
size: NA
CDR3: CASSLDRNYGYTF
DNA: TGTGCCAGCAGCTTGGACAGAAACTATGGCTACACCTTC

J: TRBJ1-1
D: NA
V: TRBV15
size: NA
CDR3: CATSSLGGTEAFF
DNA: TGTGCCACCAGCAGTTTGGGGGGCACTGAAGCTTTCTTT

J: TRBJ2-1
D: TRBD2
V: TRBV14
size: NA
CDR3: CASSPLLAGGYNEQFF
DNA: TGTGCCAGCAGCCCATTACTAGCGGGGGGCTACAATGAGCAGTTCTTC

J: TRBJ1-4
D: TRBD1
V: TRBV6-1
size: NA
CDR3: CASSQGGQLLATNEKLFF
DNA: TGTGCCAGCAGTCAAGGGGGACAGCTTCTTGCAACTAATGAAAAACTGTTTTTT

J: TRBJ2-1
D: TRBD2
V: TRBV4-2
size: NA
CDR3: CASSQGGFPAGMDNEQFF
DNA: TGTGCCAGCAGCCAGGGAGGGTTCCCAGCGGGCATGGACAATGAGCAGTTCTTC

J: TRBJ1-5
D: NA
V: TRBV14
size: few
CDR3: CASSQVGPQPQHF
DNA: TGTGCCAGCAGCCAAGTGGGCCCTCAGCCCCAGCATTTT

J: TRBJ2-6
D: NA
V: TRBV9
size: once
CDR3: CASSANRGGGANVLTF
DNA: TGTGCCAGCAGCGCAAACAGGGGGGGTGGGGCCAACGTCCTGACTTTC

J: TRBJ2-2
D: NA
V: TRBV7-3
size: few
CDR3: CASSLFPGTNTGELFF
DNA: TGTGCCAGCAGCTTATTTCCGGGGACGAACACCGGGGAGCTGTTTTTT

J: TRBJ2-4
D: TRBD2
V: TRBV5-4
size: NA
CDR3: CATGGAGDIQYF
DNA: TGTGCCACCGGGGGGGCCGGAGACATTCAGTACTTC

J: TRBJ2-1
D: NA
V: TRBV10-2
size: NA
CDR3: CASYVSGTYNEQFF
DNA: TGCGCCAGCTACGTATCAGGGACCTACAATGAGCAGTTCTTC

J: TRBJ2-7
D: TRBD1
V: TRBV7-3
size: once
CDR3: CASSSRQGAGEQYF
DNA: TGTGCCAGCAGCTCCAGACAGGGGGCGGGAGAGCAGTACTTC

J: TRBJ2-7
D: NA
V: TRBV10-3
size: NA
CDR3: CAISEGREQYF
DNA: TGTGCCATCAGTGAGGGGCGCGAGCAGTACTTC

J: TRBJ2-5
D: NA
V: TRBV6-5
size: NA
CDR3: CASSLFGTTQETQYF
DNA: TGTGCCAGCAGCCTCTTTGGGACAACTCAAGAGACCCAGTACTTC

J: TRBJ2-3
D: TRBD1
V: TRBV29-1
size: once
CDR3: CSAPGDRATDTQYF
DNA: TGCAGCGCCCCCGGGGACAGGGCTACAGATACGCAGTATTTT

J: TRBJ1-1
D: NA
V: TRBV10-2
size: NA
CDR3: CASSERRGPGTEAFF
DNA: TGCGCCAGCAGTGAGCGCAGGGGTCCAGGCACTGAAGCTTTCTTT

J: TRBJ1-5
D: TRBD1
V: TRBV28
size: NA
CDR3: CASSLGQGRNQPQHF
DNA: TGTGCCAGCAGCTTGGGACAGGGGAGGAATCAGCCCCAGCATTTT

J: TRBJ1-2
D: TRBD1
V: TRBV7-2
size: NA
CDR3: CASSSTKTGTRSYGYTF
DNA: TGTGCCAGCAGCTCGACCAAGACAGGGACCAGAAGCTATGGCTACACCTTC

J: TRBJ1-4
D: NA
V: TRBV4-1
size: NA
CDR3: CASSQGWGKDEKLFF
DNA: TGCGCCAGCAGCCAAGGGTGGGGCAAGGATGAAAAACTGTTTTTT

J: TRBJ1-1
D: NA
V: TRBV6-5
size: NA
CDR3: CASSYISIAAVTEAFF
DNA: TGTGCCAGCAGTTATATTTCCATCGCCGCGGTCACTGAAGCTTTCTTT

J: TRBJ2-7
D: TRBD1
V: TRBV6-5
size: NA
CDR3: CASSAGTGGQYF
DNA: TGTGCCAGCAGTGCCGGGACAGGGGGCCAGTACTTC

J: TRBJ2-3
D: NA
V: TRBV6-6
size: few
CDR3: CASREKADTQYF
DNA: TGTGCCAGCAGGGAAAAAGCGGATACGCAGTATTTT

J: TRBJ2-7
D: TRBD2
V: TRBV4-3
size: NA
CDR3: CASSQDRLAGYDEQYF
DNA: TGCGCCAGCAGCCAAGATCGACTAGCGGGGTACGACGAGCAGTACTTC

J: TRBJ1-5
D: TRBD1
V: TRBV4-2
size: NA
CDR3: CASSQDGQAVSNQPQHF
DNA: TGTGCCAGCAGCCAAGACGGACAGGCAGTTAGCAATCAGCCCCAGCATTTT

J: TRBJ2-7
D: NA
V: TRBV11-2
size: NA
CDR3: CASSFKAEGSHEQYF
DNA: TGTGCCAGCAGCTTCAAAGCGGAGGGATCTCACGAGCAGTACTTC

J: TRBJ2-2
D: NA
V: TRBV9
size: few
CDR3: CASSMYPGGVGTGELFF
DNA: TGTGCCAGCAGCATGTACCCCGGCGGGGTGGGCACCGGGGAGCTGTTTTTT

J: TRBJ2-1
D: TRBD2
V: TRBV13
size: once
CDR3: CASSHVAGGPNNEQFF
DNA: TGTGCCAGCAGCCACGTAGCGGGAGGGCCGAATAATGAGCAGTTCTTC

J: TRBJ2-6
D: NA
V: TRBV7-3
size: NA
CDR3: CASSLSNTGSGANVLTF
DNA: TGTGCCAGCAGCTTAAGTAATACCGGCTCTGGGGCCAACGTCCTGACTTTC

J: TRBJ1-2
D: NA
V: TRBV4-3
size: NA
CDR3: CASSQGSSGNYGYTF
DNA: TGCGCCAGCAGCCAAGGGTCTTCGGGTAACTATGGCTACACCTTC

J: TRBJ2-7
D: TRBD2
V: TRBV27
size: NA
CDR3: CASRIAGRGGRYEQYF
DNA: TGTGCCAGCAGGATTGCTGGGCGGGGGGGTCGATACGAGCAGTACTTC

J: TRBJ1-2
D: TRBD1
V: TRBV14
size: once
CDR3: CASSPGTGANGYTF
DNA: TGTGCCAGCAGCCCTGGGACAGGGGCTAATGGCTACACCTTC

J: TRBJ2-1
D: NA
V: TRBV19
size: NA
CDR3: CASSIRQGTYNEQLF
DNA: TGTGCCAGTAGTATTCGCCAGGGGACCTACAATGAGCAGCTCTTC

J: TRBJ2-7
D: TRBD1
V: TRBV7-2
size: NA
CDR3: CASSLSYRGASYEQYF
DNA: TGTGCCAGCAGCCTAAGCTACAGGGGGGCGTCCTACGAGCAGTACTTC

J: TRBJ2-2
D: TRBD2
V: TRBV7-3
size: NA
CDR3: CASSFYGGAGELFF
DNA: TGTGCCAGCAGCTTTTACGGGGGGGCCGGGGAGCTGTTTTTT

J: TRBJ2-1
D: TRBD1
V: TRBV7-9
size: NA
CDR3: CASPRPGGFIEQFF
DNA: TGTGCCAGCCCCCGGCCAGGGGGATTTATTGAGCAGTTCTTC

J: TRBJ1-6
D: NA
V: TRBV7-9
size: NA
CDR3: CSSSASNSPLHF
DNA: TGTTCCAGCAGCGCGAGTAATTCACCCCTCCACTTT

J: TRBJ2-1
D: TRBD1
V: TRBV28
size: NA
CDR3: CASPPPGQWFGEQFF
DNA: TGTGCCAGTCCTCCTCCGGGACAGTGGTTTGGTGAGCAGTTCTTC

J: TRBJ1-2
D: NA
V: TRBV28
size: NA
CDR3: CASRQDYGYTF
DNA: TGTGCCAGTCGACAGGACTATGGCTACACCTTC

J: TRBJ2-3
D: TRBD2
V: TRBV6-5
size: NA
CDR3: CASSYSASGHTDTQYF
DNA: TGTGCCAGCAGTTACTCGGCTAGCGGGCACACAGATACGCAGTATTTT

J: TRBJ1-6
D: TRBD1
V: TRBV30
size: NA
CDR3: CAWSPRGGTGMSPLHF
DNA: TGTGCCTGGAGTCCTCGAGGAGGGACAGGCATGTCACCCCTCCACTTT

J: TRBJ2-3
D: TRBD2
V: TRBV13
size: NA
CDR3: CASSLGTSADTQYF
DNA: TGTGCCAGCAGCCTAGGGACTAGCGCAGATACGCAGTATTTT

J: TRBJ2-1
D: NA
V: TRBV2
size: NA
CDR3: CASSVQGNEQFF
DNA: TGTGCCAGCAGCGTTCAGGGCAATGAGCAGTTCTTC

J: TRBJ2-3
D: TRBD1
V: TRBV6-5
size: NA
CDR3: CASSPTGQVGDTQYF
DNA: TGTGCCAGCAGTCCAACTGGACAGGTTGGAGATACGCAGTATTTT